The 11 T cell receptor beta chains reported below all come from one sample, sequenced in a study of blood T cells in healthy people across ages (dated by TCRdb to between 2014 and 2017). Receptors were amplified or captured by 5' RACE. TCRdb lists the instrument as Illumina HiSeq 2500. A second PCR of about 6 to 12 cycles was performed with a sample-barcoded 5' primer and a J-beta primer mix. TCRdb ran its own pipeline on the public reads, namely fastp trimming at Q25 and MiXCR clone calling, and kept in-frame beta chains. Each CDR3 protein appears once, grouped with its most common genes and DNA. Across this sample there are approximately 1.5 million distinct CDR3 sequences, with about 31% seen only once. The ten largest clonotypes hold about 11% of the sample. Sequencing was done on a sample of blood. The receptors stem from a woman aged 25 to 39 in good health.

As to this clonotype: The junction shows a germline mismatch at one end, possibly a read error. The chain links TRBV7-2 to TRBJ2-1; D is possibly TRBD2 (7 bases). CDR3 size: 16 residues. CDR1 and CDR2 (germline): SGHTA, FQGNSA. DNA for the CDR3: TGTGCCAGCAGCTTCAGGGTGGCGGGGGCATACAGTGAGCAGTTCTTC. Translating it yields CASSFRVAGAYSEQFF. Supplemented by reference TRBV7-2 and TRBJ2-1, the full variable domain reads GAGVSQSPSNKVTEKGKDVELRCDPISGHTALYWYRQSLGQGLEFLIYFQGNSAPDKSGLPSDRFSAERTGGSVSTLTIQRTQQEDSAVYLCASSFRVAGAYSEQFFGPGTRLTVL.

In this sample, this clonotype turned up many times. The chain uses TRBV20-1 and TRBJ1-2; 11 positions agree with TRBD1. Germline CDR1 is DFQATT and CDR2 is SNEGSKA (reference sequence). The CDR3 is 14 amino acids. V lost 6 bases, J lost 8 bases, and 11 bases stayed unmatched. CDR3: CSADPPGQGDGYTF. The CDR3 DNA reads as TGCAGTGCAGACCCCCCGGGACAGGGGGACGGCTACACCTTC.

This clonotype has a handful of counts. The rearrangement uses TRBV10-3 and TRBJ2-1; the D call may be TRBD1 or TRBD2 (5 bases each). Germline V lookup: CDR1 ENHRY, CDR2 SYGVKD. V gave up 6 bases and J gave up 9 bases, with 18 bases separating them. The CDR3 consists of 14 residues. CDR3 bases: TGTGCCATCAGCCATGGGACCGTCGTCAGTGAGCAGTTCTTC. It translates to CAISHGTVVSEQFF.

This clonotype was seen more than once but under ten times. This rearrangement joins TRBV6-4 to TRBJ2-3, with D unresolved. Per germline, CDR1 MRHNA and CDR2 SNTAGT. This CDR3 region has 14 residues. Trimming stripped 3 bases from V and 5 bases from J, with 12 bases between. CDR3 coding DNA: TGTGCCAGCAGTGAGCGGCTATATGGAGATACGCAGTATTTT. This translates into CASSERLYGDTQYF.

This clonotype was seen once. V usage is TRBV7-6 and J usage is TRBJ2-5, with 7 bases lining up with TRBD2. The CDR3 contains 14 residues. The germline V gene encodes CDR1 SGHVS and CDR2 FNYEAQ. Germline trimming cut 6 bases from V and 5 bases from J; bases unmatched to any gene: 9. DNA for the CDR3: TGTGCCAGCAGTCGTAGCGTCGGGGGGGAGACCCAGTACTTC. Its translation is CASSRSVGGETQYF. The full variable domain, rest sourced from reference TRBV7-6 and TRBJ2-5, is GAGVSQSPRYKVTKRGQDVALRCDPISGHVSLYWYRQALGQGPEFLTYFNYEAQQDKSGLPNDRFSAERPEGSISTLTIQRTEQRDSAMYRCASSRSVGGETQYFGPGTRLLVL.

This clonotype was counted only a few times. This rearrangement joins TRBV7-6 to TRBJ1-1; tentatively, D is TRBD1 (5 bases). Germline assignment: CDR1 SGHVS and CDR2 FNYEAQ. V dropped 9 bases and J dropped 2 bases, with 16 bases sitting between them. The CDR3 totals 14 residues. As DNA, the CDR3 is TGTGCCAGTAGCCCTGCGACAGATAACACTGAAGCTTTCTTT. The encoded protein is CASSPATDNTEAFF.

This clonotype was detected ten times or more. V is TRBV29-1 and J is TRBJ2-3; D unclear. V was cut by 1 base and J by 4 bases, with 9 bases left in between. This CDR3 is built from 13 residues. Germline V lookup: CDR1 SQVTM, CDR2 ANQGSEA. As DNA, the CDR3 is TGCAGCGTTGAAGCCCGGAACTCAGATACGCAGTATTTT. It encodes CSVEARNSDTQYF.

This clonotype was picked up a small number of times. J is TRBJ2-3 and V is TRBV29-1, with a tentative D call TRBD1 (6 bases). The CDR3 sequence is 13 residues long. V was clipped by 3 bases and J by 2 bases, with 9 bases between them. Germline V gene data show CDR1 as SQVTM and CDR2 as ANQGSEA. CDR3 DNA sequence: TGCAGCGTTGACAGGGGCACCACAGATACGCAGTATTTT. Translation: CSVDRGTTDTQYF.

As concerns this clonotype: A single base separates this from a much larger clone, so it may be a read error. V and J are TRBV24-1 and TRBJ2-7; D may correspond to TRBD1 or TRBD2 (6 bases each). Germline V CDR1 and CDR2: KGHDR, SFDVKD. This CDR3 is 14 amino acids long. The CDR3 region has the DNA TGTGCCGCCAGTGGCGGGACATCCTGGGACGAGCAGTACTTC. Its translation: CAASGGTSWDEQYF.

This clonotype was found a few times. In DNA, the CDR3 is TGTGCCAGTACACGGGGCTCGAGTCAGCCCCAGCATTTT. Encoded protein: CASTRGSSQPQHF. This rearrangement joins TRBV19 to TRBJ1-5, with D possibly TRBD1 on 5 matching bases. Deletions cut 7 bases from V and 6 bases from J, with 13 bases between. From germline, CDR1 is LNHDA and CDR2 SQIVND (reference sequence). The CDR3 sequence is 13 residues long.

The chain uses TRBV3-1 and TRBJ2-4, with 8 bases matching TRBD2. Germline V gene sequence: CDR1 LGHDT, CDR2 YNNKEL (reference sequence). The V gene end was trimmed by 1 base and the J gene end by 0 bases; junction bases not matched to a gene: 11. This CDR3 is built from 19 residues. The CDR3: CASSQVGTSPLLAKNIQYF. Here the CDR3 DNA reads TGTGCCAGCAGCCAAGTCGGGACTAGTCCGCTTCTAGCCAAAAACATTCAGTACTTC.